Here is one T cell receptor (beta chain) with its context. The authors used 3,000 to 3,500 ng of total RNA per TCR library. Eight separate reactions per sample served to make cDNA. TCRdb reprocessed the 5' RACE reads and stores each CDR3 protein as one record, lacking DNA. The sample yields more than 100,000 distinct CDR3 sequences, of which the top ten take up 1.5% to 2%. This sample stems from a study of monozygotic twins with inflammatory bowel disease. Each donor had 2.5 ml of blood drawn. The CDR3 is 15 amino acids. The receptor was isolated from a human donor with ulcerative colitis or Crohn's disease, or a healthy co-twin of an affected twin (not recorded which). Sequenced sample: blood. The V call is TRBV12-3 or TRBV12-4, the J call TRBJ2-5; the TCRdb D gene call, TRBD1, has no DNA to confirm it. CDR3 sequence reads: CASSSLAGGRETQYF.